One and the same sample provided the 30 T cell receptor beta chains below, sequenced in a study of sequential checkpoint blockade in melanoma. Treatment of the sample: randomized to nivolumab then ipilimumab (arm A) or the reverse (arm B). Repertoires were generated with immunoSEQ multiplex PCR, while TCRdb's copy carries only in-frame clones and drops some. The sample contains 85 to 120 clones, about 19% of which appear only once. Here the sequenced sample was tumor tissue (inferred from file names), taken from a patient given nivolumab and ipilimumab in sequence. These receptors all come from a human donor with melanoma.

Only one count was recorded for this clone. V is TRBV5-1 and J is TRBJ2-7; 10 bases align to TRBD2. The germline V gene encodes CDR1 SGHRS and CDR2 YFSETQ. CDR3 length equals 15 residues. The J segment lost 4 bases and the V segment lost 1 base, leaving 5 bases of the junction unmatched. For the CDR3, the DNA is TGCGCCAGCAGCTTGAATCCAGCGGGAGGGTACGAGCAGTACTTC. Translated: CASSLNPAGGYEQYF.

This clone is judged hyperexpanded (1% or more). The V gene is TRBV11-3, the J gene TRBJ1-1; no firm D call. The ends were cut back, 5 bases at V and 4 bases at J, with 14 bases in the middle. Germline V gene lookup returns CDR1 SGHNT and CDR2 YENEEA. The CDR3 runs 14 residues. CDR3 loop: CASSLKGGGTEAFF. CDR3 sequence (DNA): TGTGCCAGCAGCCTAAAAGGTGGCGGCACTGAAGCTTTCTTT.

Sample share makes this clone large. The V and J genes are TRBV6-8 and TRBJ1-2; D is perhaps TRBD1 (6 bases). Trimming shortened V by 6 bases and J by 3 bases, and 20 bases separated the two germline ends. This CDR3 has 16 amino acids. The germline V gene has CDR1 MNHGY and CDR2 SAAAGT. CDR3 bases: TGTGCCAGCAGCATCTGGGCGGGGGCGACGTACTATGGCTACACCTTC. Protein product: CASSIWAGATYYGYTF.

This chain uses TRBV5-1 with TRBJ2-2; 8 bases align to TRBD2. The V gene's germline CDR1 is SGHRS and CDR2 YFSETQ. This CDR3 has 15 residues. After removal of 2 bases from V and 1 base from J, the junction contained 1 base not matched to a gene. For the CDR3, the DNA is TGCGCCAGCAGCTTAACTAGCGGGAACACCGGGGAGCTGTTTTTT. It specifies CASSLTSGNTGELFF.

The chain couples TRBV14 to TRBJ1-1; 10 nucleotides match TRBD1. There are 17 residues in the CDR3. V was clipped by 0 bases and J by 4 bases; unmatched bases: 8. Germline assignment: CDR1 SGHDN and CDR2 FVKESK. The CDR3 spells CASSQDPRTGGSTEAFF. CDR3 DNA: TGTGCCAGCAGCCAAGATCCCCGGACAGGGGGTAGCACTGAAGCTTTCTTT.

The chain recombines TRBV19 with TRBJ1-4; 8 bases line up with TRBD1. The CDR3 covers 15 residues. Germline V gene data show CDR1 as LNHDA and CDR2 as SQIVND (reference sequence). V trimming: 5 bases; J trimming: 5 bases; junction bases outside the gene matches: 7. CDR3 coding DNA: TGTGCCAGTAGTGCCGGACAGGGACTAAATGAAAAACTGTTTTTT. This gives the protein CASSAGQGLNEKLFF.

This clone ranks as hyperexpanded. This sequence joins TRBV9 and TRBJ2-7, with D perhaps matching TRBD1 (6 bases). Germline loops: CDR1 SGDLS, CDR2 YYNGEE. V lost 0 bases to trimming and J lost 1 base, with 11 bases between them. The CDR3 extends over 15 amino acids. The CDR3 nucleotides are TGTGCCAGCAGCGTAGACGTGGGGGCGTCCTACGAGCAGTACTTC. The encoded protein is CASSVDVGASYEQYF.

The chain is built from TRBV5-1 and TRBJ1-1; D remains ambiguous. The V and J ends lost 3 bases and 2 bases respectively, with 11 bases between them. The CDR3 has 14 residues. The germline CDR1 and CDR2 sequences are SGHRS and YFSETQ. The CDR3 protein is CASSSLGRNTEAFF. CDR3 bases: TGCGCCAGCAGCTCACTCGGCCGAAACACTGAAGCTTTCTTT. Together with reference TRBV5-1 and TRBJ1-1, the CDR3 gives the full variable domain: KAGVTQTPRYLIKTRGQQVTLSCSPISGHRSVSWYQQTPGQGLQFLFEYFSETQRNKGNFPGRFSGRQFSNSRSEMNVSTLELGDSALYLCASSSLGRNTEAFFGQGTRLTVV.

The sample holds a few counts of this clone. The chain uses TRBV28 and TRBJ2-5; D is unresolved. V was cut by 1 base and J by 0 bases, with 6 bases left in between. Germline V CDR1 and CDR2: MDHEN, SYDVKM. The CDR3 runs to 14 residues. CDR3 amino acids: CASSLLRYQETQYF. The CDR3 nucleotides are TGTGCCAGCAGTTTATTGCGGTACCAAGAGACCCAGTACTTC.

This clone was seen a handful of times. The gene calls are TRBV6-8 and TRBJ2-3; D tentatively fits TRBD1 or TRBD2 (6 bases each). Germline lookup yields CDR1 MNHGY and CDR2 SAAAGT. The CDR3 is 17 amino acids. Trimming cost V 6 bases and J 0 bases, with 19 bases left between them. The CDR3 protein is CASRNSRGLGSTDTQYF. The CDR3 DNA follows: TGTGCCAGCAGGAACTCCCGGGGGCTAGGTAGCACAGATACGCAGTATTTT.

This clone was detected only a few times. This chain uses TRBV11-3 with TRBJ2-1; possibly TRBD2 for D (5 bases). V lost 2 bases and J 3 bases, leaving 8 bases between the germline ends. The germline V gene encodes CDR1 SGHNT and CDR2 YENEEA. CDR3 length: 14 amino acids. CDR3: CASSLTGIYNEQFF. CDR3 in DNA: TGTGCCAGCAGCTTAACCGGGATCTACAATGAGCAGTTCTTC.

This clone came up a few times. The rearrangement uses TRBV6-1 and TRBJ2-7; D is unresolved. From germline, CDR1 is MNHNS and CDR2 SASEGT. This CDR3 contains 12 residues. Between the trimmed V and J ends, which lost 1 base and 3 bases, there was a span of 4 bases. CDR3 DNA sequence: TGTGCCAGCAGTGAAGGGGGCTACGAGCAGTACTTC. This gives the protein CASSEGGYEQYF.

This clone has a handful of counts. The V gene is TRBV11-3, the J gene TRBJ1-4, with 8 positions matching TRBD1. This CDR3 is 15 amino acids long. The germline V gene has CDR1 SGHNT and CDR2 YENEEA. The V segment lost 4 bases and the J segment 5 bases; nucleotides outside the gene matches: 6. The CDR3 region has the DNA TGTGCCAGCAGCTGGGGACAGGATGGAAATGAAAAACTGTTTTTT. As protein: CASSWGQDGNEKLFF.

The CDR3 region is CASSELQGGSNEKLFF. The CDR3 DNA reads as TGCGCCAGCAGTGAGTTACAGGGCGGGTCTAATGAAAAACTGTTTTTT. V and J are TRBV10-2 and TRBJ1-4; D may be TRBD1 (6 bases). This CDR3 is 16 amino acids long. CDR1 is WSHSY, CDR2 SAAADI, per germline. The ends were cut back, 1 base at V and 3 bases at J, with 12 bases in the middle.

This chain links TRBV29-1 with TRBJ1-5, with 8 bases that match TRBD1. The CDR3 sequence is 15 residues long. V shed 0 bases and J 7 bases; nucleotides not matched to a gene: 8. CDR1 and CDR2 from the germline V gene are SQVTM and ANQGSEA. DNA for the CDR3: TGCAGCGTTGAAGATTCGGGGACAGGCGGACAGCCCCAGCATTTT. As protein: CSVEDSGTGGQPQHF.

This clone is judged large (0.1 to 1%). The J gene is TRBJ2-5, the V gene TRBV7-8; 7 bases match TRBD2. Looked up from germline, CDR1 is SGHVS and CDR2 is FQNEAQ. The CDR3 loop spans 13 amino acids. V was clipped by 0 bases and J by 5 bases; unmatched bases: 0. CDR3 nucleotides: TGTGCCAGCAGCTTAGCCGGGGGGGAGACCCAGTACTTC. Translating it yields CASSLAGGETQYF.

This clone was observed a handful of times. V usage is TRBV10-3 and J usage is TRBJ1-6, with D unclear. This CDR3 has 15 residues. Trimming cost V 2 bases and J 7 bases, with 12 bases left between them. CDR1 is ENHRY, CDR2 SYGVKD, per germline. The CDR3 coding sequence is TGTGCCATCAGTGAGGAAATAACGTTAAATTCACCCCTCCACTTT. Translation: CAISEEITLNSPLHF.

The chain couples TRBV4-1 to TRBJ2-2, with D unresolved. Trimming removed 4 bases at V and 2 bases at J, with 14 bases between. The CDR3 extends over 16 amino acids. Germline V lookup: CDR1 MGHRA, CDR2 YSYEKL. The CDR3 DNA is TGCGCCAGCAGCCCTAGTCTTAGCCCTAACACCGGGGAGCTGTTTTTT. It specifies CASSPSLSPNTGELFF.

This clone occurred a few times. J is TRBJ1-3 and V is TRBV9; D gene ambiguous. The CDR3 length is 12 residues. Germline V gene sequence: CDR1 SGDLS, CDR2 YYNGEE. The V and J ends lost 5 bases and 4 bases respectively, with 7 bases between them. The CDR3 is CASSELGNTIYF. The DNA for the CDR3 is TGTGCCAGCAGTGAACTAGGAAACACCATATATTTT.

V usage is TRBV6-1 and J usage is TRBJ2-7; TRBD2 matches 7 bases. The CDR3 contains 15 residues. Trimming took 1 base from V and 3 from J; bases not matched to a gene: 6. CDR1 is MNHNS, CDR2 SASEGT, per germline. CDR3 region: CASSEGGLPLYEQYF. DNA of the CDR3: TGTGCCAGCAGTGAAGGGGGACTACCTCTCTACGAGCAGTACTTC.

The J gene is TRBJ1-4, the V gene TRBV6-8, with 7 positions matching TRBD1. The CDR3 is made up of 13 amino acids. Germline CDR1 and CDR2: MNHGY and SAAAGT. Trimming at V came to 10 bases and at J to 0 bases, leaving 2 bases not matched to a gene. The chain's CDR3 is CAIRGATNEKLFF. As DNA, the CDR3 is TGTGCCATCAGGGGGGCAACTAATGAAAAACTGTTTTTT.

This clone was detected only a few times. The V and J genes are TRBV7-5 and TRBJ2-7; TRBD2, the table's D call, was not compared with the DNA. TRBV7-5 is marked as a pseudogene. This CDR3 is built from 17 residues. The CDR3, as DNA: TGTGCCAGCAGCCCGGGACTAGCAGTAAGGGTAACCTACGAGCAGTACTTC. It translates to CASSPGLAVRVTYEQYF.

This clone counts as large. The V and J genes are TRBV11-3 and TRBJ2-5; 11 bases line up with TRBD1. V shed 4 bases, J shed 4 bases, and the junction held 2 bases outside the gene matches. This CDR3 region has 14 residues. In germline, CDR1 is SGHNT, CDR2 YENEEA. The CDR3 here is CASSYGTGGETQYF. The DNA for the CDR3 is TGTGCCAGCAGCTATGGGACAGGGGGAGAGACCCAGTACTTC.

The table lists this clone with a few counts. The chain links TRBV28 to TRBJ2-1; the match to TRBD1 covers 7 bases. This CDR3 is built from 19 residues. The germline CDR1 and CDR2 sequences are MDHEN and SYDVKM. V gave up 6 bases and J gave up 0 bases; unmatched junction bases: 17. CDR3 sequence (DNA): TGTGCCAGCAGCTTCACCGGGACAGCCAAGATCCGCTCCTACAATGAGCAGTTCTTC. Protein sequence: CASSFTGTAKIRSYNEQFF.

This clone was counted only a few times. CDR3 sequence (DNA): TGTGCCAGCAGTTTATACGGTCCCAATCAGCCCCAGCATTTT. Amino acids: CASSLYGPNQPQHF. The rearrangement joins TRBV28 to TRBJ1-5; no clear D. The V gene lost 1 base and the J gene lost 3 bases, with 7 bases spanning the gap. The CDR3 is 14 residues long. Germline V lookup: CDR1 MDHEN, CDR2 SYDVKM.

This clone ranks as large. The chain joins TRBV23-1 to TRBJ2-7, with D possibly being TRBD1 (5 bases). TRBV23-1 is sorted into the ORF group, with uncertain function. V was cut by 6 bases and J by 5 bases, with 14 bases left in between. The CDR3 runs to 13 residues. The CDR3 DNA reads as TGCGCCAGCAGCTCCTACAGGATCCACGAGCAGTACTTC. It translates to CASSSYRIHEQYF.

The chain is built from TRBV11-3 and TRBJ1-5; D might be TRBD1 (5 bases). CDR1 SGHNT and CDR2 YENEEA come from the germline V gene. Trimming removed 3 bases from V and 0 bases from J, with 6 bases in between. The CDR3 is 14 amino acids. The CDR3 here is CASSLDNSNQPQHF. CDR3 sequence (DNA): TGTGCCAGCAGCTTGGACAATAGCAATCAGCCCCAGCATTTT.

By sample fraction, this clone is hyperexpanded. The CDR3 DNA is TGTGCCAGCAGCCACTGGGGTCTGAACACTGAAGCTTTCTTT. It is translated as CASSHWGLNTEAFF. The chain recombines TRBV6-8 with TRBJ1-1, with no clear D. The CDR3 has 14 residues. V was pared by 6 bases and J by 0 bases, with 11 bases between. Germline V gene data show CDR1 as MNHGY and CDR2 as SAAAGT.

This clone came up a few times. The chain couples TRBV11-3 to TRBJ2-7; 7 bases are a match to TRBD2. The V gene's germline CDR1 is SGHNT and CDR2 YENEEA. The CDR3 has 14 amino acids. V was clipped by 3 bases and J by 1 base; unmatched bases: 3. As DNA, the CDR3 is TGTGCCAGCAGCTTTACGGGAGGATCCTACGAGCAGTACTTC. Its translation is CASSFTGGSYEQYF.

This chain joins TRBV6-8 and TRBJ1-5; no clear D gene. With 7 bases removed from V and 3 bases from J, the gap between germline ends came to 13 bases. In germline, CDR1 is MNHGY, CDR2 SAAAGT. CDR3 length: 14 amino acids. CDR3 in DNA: TGTGCCAGCAACCCGGGAGGGCTCAATCAGCCCCAGCATTTT. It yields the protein CASNPGGLNQPQHF.